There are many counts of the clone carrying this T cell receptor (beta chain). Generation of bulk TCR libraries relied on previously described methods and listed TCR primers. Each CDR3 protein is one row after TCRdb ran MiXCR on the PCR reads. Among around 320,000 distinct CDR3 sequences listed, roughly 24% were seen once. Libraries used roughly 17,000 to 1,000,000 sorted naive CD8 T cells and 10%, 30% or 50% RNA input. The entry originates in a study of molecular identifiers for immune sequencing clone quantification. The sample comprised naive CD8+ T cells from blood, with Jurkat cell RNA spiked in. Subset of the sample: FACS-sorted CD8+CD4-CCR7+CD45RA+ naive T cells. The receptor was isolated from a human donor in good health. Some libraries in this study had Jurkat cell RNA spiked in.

CDR3 region: CASRGTSGANVLTF. The DNA of the CDR3 is TGTGCCAGCAGAGGAACCTCTGGGGCCAACGTCCTGACTTTC. The V gene is TRBV27, the J gene TRBJ2-6; D call uncertain. Trimming left V 6 bases short and J 0 bases short, with 6 bases between. The germline CDR1 and CDR2 sequences are MNHEY and SMNVEV (reference sequence). The CDR3 extends over 14 amino acids.